The 3 T cell receptor beta chains reported below all come from one sample, sequenced in a study of blood T cells in healthy people across ages. Next came a second PCR, run for about 7 to 12 cycles, which used a sample-barcoded 5' primer along with a J-beta primer mix. TCRdb processed the 5' RACE reads anew with MiXCR; each CDR3 protein has one entry. The sample contains 1.5 million to 2 million distinct CDR3 sequences, 30% to 40% of which appear only once. The material sequenced was blood. These receptors were obtained from a human donor in good health.

V and J are TRBV7-9 and TRBJ2-1; 9 bases line up with TRBD2. J gave up 4 bases and V 5 bases, and 18 bases lay outside the gene matches. Germline V lookup: CDR1 SEHNR, CDR2 FQNEAQ (reference sequence). The CDR3 totals 19 residues. Here the CDR3 reads CASSVGRLADQNTYNEQFF. The CDR3 region has the DNA TGTGCCAGCAGCGTTGGGCGACTAGCGGACCAAAATACTTACAATGAGCAGTTCTTC.

This clonotype was seen more than once but under ten times. This chain connects TRBV15 to TRBJ1-4; unclear D gene. Trimming took 6 bases from V and 4 from J, leaving 15 bases between them. Germline CDR1 is LNHNV and CDR2 is YYDKDF (reference sequence). The CDR3 is 15 residues long. CDR3 sequence (DNA): TGTGCCACCAGGTATCCGGACCAACTTAATGAAAAACTGTTTTTT. This codes for CATRYPDQLNEKLFF.

The chain combines TRBV6-2 or TRBV6-3 with TRBJ2-7; unclear D gene. This CDR3 region has 13 residues. V lost 5 bases to trimming and J lost 2 bases, with 10 bases between them. Germline lookup yields CDR1 MNHEY and CDR2 SVGEGT. The CDR3 DNA follows: TGTGCCAGCAGTCTCGACATTCCCTACGAGCAGTACTTC. It codes for CASSLDIPYEQYF.